These T cell receptor beta chains were read from a single sample in a study of glioma-infiltrating T cells. In TCRdb, the multiplex PCR reads were re-called with MiXCR into one record per CDR3 protein. Counted here are about 130,000 distinct CDR3 sequences, around 23% occurring once; the ten biggest clones make up over 25%. The sample was glioma tissue, nonneoplastic brain tissue, or PBMCs (not recorded which). The receptors stem from a human donor with low-grade glioma or glioblastoma, undergoing nonglioma brain surgery, or in good health (not recorded which). The CDR3 runs from the conserved cysteine through the conserved F or W. Only part of the rows carry a size: once, few, many, or a class if the clone is expanded.

v_call clone_size cdr3_aa
TRBV5-1 few CASSPGQGARGYTF
TRBV7-6 few CASSVDRGLDTEAFF
TRBV4-1 few CASSSLGNSGADTQYF
TRBV3-1 few CASSQDNQPGSTDTQYF
TRBV10-3 few CATFQAGQGQETQYF
TRBV12-3/TRBV12-4 medium-sized CASSSRVPSTEAFF
TRBV27 many CASSLTGKNTEAFF
TRBV28 many CASSLTNNYGYTF
TRBV11-3 - CGSSLSGNTEAFF
TRBV14 - CASSQESSGGLDEQFF
TRBV7-6 few CASAHPNTGELFF
TRBV10-3 many CAISGGGQQNTEAFF
TRBV6-1 many CASTRTGKQPQHF
TRBV7-2 - CASSLNSHNSPLHF
TRBV7-2 - CASRSIRTRPIRDTQYF
TRBV7-6 few CASSWTRTGELFF
TRBV2 many CASSYQETQYF
TRBV27 many CASSLWGESYNEQFF
TRBV19 many CASSIRWDQPQHF
TRBV7-9 - CASSLLGNSNQPQHF
TRBV10-2 few CASSERGLGEQFF
TRBV24-1 few CATSRSVAQETQYF
TRBV7-3 - CASSQGLAFNEQFF
TRBV20-1 few CSAREGGPGTQYF
TRBV12-3/TRBV12-4 few CASSLSGWGNQPQHF
TRBV3-1 - CASSRAAQNYGYTF
TRBV6-1 - CASKVQVDSPLHF
TRBV20-1 few CSALGVGRDLHYEKLFF
TRBV2 - CASTWTGVYNEQFF
TRBV24-1 many CATSDSGTSGDNTGELFF
TRBV27 few CASSLDPRWETQYF